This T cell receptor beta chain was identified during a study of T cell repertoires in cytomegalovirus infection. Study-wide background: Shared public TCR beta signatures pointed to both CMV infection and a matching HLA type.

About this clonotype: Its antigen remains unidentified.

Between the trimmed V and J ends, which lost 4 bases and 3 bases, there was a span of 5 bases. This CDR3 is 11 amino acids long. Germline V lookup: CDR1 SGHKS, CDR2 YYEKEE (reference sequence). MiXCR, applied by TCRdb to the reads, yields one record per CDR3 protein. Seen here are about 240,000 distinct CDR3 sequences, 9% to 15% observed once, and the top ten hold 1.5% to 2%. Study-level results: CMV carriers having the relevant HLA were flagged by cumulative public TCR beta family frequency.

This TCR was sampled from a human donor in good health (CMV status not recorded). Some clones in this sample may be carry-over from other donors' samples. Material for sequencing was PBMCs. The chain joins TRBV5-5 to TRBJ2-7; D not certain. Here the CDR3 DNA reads TGTGCCAGCAGCGCCAACTACGAGCAGTACTTC. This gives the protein CASSANYEQYF.